Given below is one T cell receptor beta chain in context. Germline CDR1 reads SEHNR; CDR2 reads FQNEAQ (reference sequence). V gave up 5 bases and J gave up 6 bases, with 11 bases separating them. This CDR3 has 14 residues. In the source study's methods: Reference gene primer amplification gave estimated nucleated cell counts. Clones were sequenced by immunoSEQ multiplex PCR, and TCRdb holds only the in-frame ones, with some missing. From that table come the V and J calls and clone size; the DNA was used to work out D and trimming. The sample includes around 150,000 clones, approximately 85% seen only once; the top ten take approximately 10%. This entry belongs to a study of blood T cell repertoires in COVID-19. Study overall: Material from acute and convalescent COVID-19 was sourced from the United States, Italy and Spain. The analysed material was cDNA or gDNA that came from T cells, B-cell-depleted T cells, or PBMCs.

This TCR came from a man aged 55-75 years with active or convalescent COVID-19. This chain links TRBV7-9 with TRBJ1-6, with D tentatively TRBD1 (6 bases). Sequenced input: peripheral blood. CDR3 in amino acids: CASSTGTINSPLHF. The DNA of the CDR3 is TGTGCCAGCAGCACCGGGACAATTAATTCACCCCTCCACTTT.